This TCR beta chain appears in the sequencing data of a study of T cell responses to AZD1222 COVID-19 vaccine. In the study overall: Combined were second doses at about 4 or about 12 weeks. Study conclusions and caveats: As reported, nearly half of all spike-specific TCRs target variant regions that are unmutated.

The data were produced by immunoSEQ multiplex PCR, yet TCRdb's version contains in-frame clones alone and is incomplete. This sample carries 150,000 to 200,000 clones, 85% to 90% of them seen once, and the ten largest clones take about 6.1%. Concerning this clone itself: Its antigen is not identified.

The CDR3 covers 16 residues. Germline V gene data show CDR1 as LNHDA and CDR2 as SQIVND (reference sequence). Trimming cost V 3 bases and J 4 bases; bases outside gene matches: 3. The sequencing used peripheral blood, collected on day 0 of AZD1222 vaccination. This chain links TRBV19 with TRBJ1-6; 10 positions match TRBD1. This TCR came from an adult in good health. CDR3 in DNA: TGTGCCAGTAGTATTCGGGACAGGGGATATAATTCACCCCTCCACTTT. Amino acids: CASSIRDRGYNSPLHF.